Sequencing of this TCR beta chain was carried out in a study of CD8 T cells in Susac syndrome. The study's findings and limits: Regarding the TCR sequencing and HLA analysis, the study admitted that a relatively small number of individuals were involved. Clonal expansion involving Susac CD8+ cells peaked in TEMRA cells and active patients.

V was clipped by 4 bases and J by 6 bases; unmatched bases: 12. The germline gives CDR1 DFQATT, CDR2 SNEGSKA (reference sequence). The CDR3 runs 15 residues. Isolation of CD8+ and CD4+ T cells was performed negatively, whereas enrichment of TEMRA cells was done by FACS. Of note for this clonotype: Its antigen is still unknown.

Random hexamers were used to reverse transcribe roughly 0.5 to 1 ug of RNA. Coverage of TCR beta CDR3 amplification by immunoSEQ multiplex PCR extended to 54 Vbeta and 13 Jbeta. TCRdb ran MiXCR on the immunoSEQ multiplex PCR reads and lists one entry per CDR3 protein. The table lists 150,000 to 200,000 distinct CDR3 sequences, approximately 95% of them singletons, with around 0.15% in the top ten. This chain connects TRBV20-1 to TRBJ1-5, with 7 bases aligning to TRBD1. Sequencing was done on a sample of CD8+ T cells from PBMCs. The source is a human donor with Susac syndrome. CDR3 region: CSATSGQLGIQPQHF. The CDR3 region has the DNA TGCAGTGCTACCTCGGGACAGTTGGGCATTCAGCCCCAGCATTTT.